This TCR beta chain comes out of a study of blood T cell repertoires in COVID-19. About the study: COVID-19 samples collected from the United States, Italy and Spain covered acute and convalescent phases.

CDR1 MNHEY and CDR2 SVGAGI come from the germline V gene. V lost 5 bases to trimming and J lost 7 bases; unmatched junction nucleotides: 8. This CDR3 has 14 amino acids. This clone appeared a single time. Only in-frame clones appear in the TCRdb table, and some are missing; sequencing was by immunoSEQ multiplex PCR. The top ten clones hold 3% of a sample with 250,000 to 350,000 clones, about nine tenths of them seen once. The sequenced sample was peripheral blood. This TCR came from a woman between 25 and 40 years old with active or convalescent COVID-19. The chain carries TRBV6-5 and TRBJ1-2, with 9 nucleotides matching TRBD1. This chain's CDR3 is CASSPNRGQFGYTF. Here the CDR3 DNA reads TGTGCCAGCAGTCCGAACAGGGGGCAGTTTGGCTACACCTTC.